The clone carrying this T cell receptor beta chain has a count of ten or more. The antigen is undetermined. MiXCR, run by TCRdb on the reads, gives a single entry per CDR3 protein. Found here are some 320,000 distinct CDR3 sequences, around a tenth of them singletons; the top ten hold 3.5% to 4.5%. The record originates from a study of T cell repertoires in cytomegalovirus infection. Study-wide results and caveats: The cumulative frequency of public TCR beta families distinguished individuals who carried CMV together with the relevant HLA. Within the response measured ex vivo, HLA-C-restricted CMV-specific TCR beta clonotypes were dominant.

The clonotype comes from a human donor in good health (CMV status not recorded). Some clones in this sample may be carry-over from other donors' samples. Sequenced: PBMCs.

CDR3 amino acids: CASRQGAWTEAFF. The CDR3 nucleotides are TGTGCCAGCAGACAGGGGGCATGGACTGAAGCTTTCTTT. The V gene is TRBV12-3 or TRBV12-4, the J gene TRBJ1-1; TRBD1 agrees at 9 bases. The CDR3 is 13 amino acids. V was clipped by 6 bases and J by 5 bases; unmatched bases: 4.